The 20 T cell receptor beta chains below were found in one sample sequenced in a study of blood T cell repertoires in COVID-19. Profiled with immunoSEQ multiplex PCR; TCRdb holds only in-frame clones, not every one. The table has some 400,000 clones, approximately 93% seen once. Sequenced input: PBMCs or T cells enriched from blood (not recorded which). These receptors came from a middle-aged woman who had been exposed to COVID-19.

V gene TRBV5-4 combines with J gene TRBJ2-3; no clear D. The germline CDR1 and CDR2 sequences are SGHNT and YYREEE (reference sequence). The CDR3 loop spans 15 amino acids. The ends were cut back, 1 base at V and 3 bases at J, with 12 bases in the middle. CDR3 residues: CASSLLSIATDTQYF. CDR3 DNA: TGTGCCAGCAGCTTGTTGTCCATTGCGACAGATACGCAGTATTTT.

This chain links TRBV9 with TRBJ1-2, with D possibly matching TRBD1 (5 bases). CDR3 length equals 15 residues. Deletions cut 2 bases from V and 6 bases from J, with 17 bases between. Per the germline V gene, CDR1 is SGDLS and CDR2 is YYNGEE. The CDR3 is CASSVAGAGRNGYTF. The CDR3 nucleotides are TGTGCCAGCAGCGTCGCCGGGGCAGGGAGGAATGGCTACACCTTC.

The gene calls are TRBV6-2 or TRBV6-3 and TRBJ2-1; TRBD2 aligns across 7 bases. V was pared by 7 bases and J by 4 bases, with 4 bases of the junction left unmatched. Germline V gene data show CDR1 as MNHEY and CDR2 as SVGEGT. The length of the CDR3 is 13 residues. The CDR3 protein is CASNPSGYNEQFF. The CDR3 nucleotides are TGTGCCAGCAACCCTAGCGGATACAATGAGCAGTTCTTC.

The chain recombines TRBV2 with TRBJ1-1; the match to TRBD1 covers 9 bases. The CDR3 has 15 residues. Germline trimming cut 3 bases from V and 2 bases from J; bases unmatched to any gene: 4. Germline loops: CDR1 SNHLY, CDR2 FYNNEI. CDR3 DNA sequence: TGTGCCAGCAGTGAGGGGGGACAGGGCAACACTGAAGCTTTCTTT. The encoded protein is CASSEGGQGNTEAFF.

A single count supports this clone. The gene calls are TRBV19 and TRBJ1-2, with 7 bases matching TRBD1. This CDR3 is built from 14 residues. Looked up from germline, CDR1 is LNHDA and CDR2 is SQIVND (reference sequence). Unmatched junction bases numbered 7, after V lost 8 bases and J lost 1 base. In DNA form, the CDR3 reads TGTGCCAGTGTGGGACAGACTTTTAACTATGGCTACACCTTC. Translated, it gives CASVGQTFNYGYTF.

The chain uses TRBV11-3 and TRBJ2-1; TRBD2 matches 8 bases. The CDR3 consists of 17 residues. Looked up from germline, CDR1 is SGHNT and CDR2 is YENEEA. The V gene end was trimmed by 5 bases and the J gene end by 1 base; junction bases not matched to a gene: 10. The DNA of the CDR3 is TGTGCCAGCAGCCTGGACAGCGGGAGTCTATCCTACAATGAGCAGTTCTTC. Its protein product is CASSLDSGSLSYNEQFF.

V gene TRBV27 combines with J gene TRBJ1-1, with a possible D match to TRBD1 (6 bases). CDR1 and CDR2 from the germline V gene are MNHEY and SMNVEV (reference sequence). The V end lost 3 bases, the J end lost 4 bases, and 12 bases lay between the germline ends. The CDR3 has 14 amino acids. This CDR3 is CASSLQPGVTEAFF. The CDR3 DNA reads TGTGCCAGCAGTTTGCAACCAGGGGTCACTGAAGCTTTCTTT.

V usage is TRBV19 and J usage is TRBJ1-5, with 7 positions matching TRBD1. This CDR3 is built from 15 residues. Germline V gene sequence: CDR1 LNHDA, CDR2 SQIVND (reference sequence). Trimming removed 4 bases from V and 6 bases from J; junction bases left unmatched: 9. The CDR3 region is CASSNQQGMGQPQHF. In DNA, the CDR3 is TGTGCCAGTAGTAACCAACAGGGGATGGGTCAGCCCCAGCATTTT.

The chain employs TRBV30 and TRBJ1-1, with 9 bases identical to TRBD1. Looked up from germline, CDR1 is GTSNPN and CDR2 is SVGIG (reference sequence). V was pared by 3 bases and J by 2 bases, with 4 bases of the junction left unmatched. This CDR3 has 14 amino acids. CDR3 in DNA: TGTGCCTGGAGCGTGGGACAGGGTAACACTGAAGCTTTCTTT. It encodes CAWSVGQGNTEAFF.

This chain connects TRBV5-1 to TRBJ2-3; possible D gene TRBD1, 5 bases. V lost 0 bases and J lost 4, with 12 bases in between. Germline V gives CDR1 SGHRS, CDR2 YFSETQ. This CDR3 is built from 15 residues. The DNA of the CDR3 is TGCGCCAGCAGCTTGGGGTCGGTAGGGGCAGATACGCAGTATTTT. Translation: CASSLGSVGADTQYF. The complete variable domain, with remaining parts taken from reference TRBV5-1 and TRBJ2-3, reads KAGVTQTPRYLIKTRGQQVTLSCSPISGHRSVSWYQQTPGQGLQFLFEYFSETQRNKGNFPGRFSGRQFSNSRSEMNVSTLELGDSALYLCASSLGSVGADTQYFGPGTRLTVL.

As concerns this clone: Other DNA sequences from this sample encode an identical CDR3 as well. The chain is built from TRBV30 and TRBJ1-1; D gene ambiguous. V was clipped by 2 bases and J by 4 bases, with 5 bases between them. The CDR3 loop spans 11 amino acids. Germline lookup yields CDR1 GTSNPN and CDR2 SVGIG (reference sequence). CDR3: CAWSPLTEAFF. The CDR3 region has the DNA TGTGCCTGGAGTCCTCTCACTGAAGCTTTCTTT.

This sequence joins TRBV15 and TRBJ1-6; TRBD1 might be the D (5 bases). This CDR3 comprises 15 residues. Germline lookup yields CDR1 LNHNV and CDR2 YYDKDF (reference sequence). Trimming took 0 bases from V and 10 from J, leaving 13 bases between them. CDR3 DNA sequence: TGTGCCACCAGCAGAGATCGCGGGGGAAACTCACCCCTCCACTTT. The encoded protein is CATSRDRGGNSPLHF.

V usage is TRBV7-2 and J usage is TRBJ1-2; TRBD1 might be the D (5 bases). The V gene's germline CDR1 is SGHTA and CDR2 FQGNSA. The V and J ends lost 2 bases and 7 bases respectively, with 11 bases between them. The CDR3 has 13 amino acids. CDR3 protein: CASSLNRGGGYTF. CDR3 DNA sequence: TGTGCCAGCAGCTTAAATAGGGGTGGTGGCTACACCTTC. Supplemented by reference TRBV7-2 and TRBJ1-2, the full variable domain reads GAGVSQSPSNKVTEKGKDVELRCDPISGHTALYWYRQSLGQGLEFLIYFQGNSAPDKSGLPSDRFSAERTGGSVSTLTIQRTQQEDSAVYLCASSLNRGGGYTFGSGTRLTVV.

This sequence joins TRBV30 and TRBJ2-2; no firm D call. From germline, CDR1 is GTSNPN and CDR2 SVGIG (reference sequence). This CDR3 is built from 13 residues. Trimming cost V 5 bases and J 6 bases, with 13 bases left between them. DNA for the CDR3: TGTGCCTGGGAGTTGGGTGAGGCCGGGGAGCTGTTTTTT. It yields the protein CAWELGEAGELFF.

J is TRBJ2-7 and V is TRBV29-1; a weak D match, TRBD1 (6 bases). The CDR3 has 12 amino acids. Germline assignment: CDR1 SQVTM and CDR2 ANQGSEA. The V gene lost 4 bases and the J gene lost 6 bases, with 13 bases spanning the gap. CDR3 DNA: TGCAGCGTTGGGCAGGGGCTTTCCGAGCAGTACTTC. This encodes CSVGQGLSEQYF.

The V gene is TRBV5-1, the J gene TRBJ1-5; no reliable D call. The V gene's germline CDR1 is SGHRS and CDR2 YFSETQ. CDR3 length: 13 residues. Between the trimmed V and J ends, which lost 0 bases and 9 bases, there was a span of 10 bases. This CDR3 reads CASSLDYVGPQHF. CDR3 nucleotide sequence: TGCGCCAGCAGCTTGGACTACGTCGGGCCCCAGCATTTT.

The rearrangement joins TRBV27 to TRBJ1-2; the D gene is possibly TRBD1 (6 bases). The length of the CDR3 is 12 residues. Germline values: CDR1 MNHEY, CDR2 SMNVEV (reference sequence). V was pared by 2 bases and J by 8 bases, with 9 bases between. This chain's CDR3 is CASSLTGIGYTF. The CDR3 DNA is TGTGCCAGCAGTTTAACAGGGATAGGCTACACCTTC.

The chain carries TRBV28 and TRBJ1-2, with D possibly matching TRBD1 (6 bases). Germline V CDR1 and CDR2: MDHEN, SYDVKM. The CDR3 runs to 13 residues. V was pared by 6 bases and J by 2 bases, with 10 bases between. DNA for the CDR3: TGTGCCAGCAGACTGACAGGAAACTATGGCTACACCTTC. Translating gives CASRLTGNYGYTF.

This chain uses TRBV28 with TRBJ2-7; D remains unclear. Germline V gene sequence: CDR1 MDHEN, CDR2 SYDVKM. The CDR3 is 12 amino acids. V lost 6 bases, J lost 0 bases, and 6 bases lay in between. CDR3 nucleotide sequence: TGTGCCAGCAGCTACAGCTCCTACGAGCAGTACTTC. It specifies CASSYSSYEQYF. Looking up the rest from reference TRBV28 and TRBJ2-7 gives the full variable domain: DVKVTQSSRYLVKRTGEKVFLECVQDMDHENMFWYRQDPGLGLRLIYFSYDVKMKEKGDIPEGYSVSREKKERFSLILESASTNQTSMYLCASSYSSYEQYFGPGTRLTVT.

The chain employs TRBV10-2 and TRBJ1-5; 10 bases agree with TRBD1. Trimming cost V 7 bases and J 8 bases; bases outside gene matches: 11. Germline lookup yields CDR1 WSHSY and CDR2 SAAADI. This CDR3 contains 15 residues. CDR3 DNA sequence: TGCGCCAGCACCGAGGGGGACAGGGGTATCAAGCCCCAGCATTTT. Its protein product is CASTEGDRGIKPQHF.